The subject of this entry is one T cell receptor (beta chain). What this receptor recognizes is not known. Base qualities are missing; no much larger clone stands one base away. The data were taken from a study of blood T cell repertoires in COVID-19 (TCRdb year 2020). With regard to the full study: The collaborator samples originated in the United States, Italy and Spain and spanned the acute and convalescent phases of COVID-19. The prospective study material was composed of cDNA or gDNA derived from T cells, B-cell-depleted T cells, or PBMCs. Deeply sampled blood TCRbeta repertoires from subjects exposed to, actively infected with, or recovered from COVID-19 were included in the dataset. The repertoires were released in a freely available public database meant as a resource for research on the immune response to SARS-CoV-2. Samples were obtained from the ongoing ImmuneRACE study (first 160 participants) and from about 1,300 subjects provided by 6 global collaborators. The sample metadata nearly always contained a de-identified subject ID, COVID-19 status, age in years and sex. Where available, HLA class I and class II types were taken from metadata supplied by the sample provider and were not determined by assay-based typing.

V is cut by 1 base and J by 10 bases, and the space between the germline ends is 22 bases. Sequences SGHRS (CDR1) and YFSETQ (CDR2) are obtained from the germline V gene. Spanning cysteine to phenylalanine, the CDR3 consists of 16 amino acids. Just the 48-base CDR3 DNA is kept, in frame starting at base 1. The immunoSEQ Assay, a bias-controlled multiplex PCR, was used to amplify TCRbeta CDR3 regions from genomic DNA. The original methods were these. The number of nucleated cells in each sample was estimated from the amplification of reference gene primers within the assay. Sequence reads were collapsed and filtered to measure the absolute abundance of every unique TCRbeta CDR3 rearrangement. For each sample, productive Simpson clonality was calculated as the square root of Simpson's diversity index across productive rearrangements. TCRdb stores this immuneACCESS table with in-frame sequences only. Part of the clones is absent; in the studies checked, under half of the shortfall reflects unresolved V genes, and no reason is known for the rest. That table furnishes V, J and clone size, whereas the DNA furnished D and trimming. This sample holds approximately 280,000 clones; roughly 86% were observed only once. The ten top clones hold under 3% of the sample.

Participants in the prospective study were enrolled through a virtual design, were aged about 18 to 90 years, and lived in approximately 24 United States geographic areas. To assign participants to cohorts, the prospective study relied on clinical history that participants themselves reported in a screening survey and a study questionnaire. ImmuneRACE Cohort 3 recovered participants were defined by two consecutive negative NP/OP PCR tests, healthcare professional clearance, or symptom resolution. In the prospective study, mobile phlebotomists collected whole blood, serum and a nasopharyngeal or oropharyngeal swab from each participant. Over an approximately two-month period, participants in the prospective study had the option of providing additional blood draws and questionnaires. Before DNA extraction, prospective study blood samples were shipped either frozen or at room temperature. Points the paper makes about the study in general: The quantity of clinical and demographic metadata differed by source and by participant and was supplied without curation.

This TCR was recovered from a woman aged 18-35 years who had recovered from COVID-19. This sequence uses TRBV5-1 and TRBJ2-3, and possibly TRBD1, on 5 matching bases. The sample consisted of PBMCs or T cells enriched from blood (not recorded which). CDR3 sequence: CASSLMTAPESTAQYF. DNA sequence: TGCGCCAGCAGCTTGATGACAGCCCCTGAGTCCACCGCGCAGTATTTT.